This T cell receptor (beta chain) was captured by sequencing in a study of blood T cell repertoires in COVID-19. Study context: The analysed material was cDNA or gDNA that came from T cells, B-cell-depleted T cells, or PBMCs.

Per the authors' pipeline: Reference gene primer amplification in the assay estimated nucleated cell counts. The method was immunoSEQ multiplex PCR; TCRdb's version includes in-frame clones alone and lacks a portion of them. For V, J and clone size, that table is used; D and trimming come from the DNA. This sample has around 300,000 clones, with 89% found just once. Trimming left V 0 bases short and J 0 bases short, with 8 bases between. Germline V gene data show CDR1 as SGHAT and CDR2 as FQNNGV. The CDR3 runs 15 residues. This study enrolled people aged 18 to 89 from about two dozen US geographic areas. Recovered status in Cohort 3 required two negative PCRs, clearance, or symptom resolution. This clone has just a few counts.

The chain is built from TRBV11-2 and TRBJ1-2; D ambiguous. The clonotype was recovered from a woman aged 55-70 years who had recovered from COVID-19. The sample was PBMCs or T cells enriched from blood (not recorded which). The CDR3 DNA reads as TGTGCCAGCAGCTTAGATCTGGGCGCTAACTATGGCTACACCTTC. Translation: CASSLDLGANYGYTF.